This TCR beta chain was captured in a study of T cells expressing NK-cell markers. No DNA is given; TCRdb re-called the 5' RACE reads and lists each CDR3 protein once. The table for this sample gives approximately 150,000 distinct CDR3 sequences. Germline loops: CDR1 DFQATT, CDR2 SNEGSKA (reference sequence). The CDR3 sequence is 16 residues long. This receptor was identified in a man younger than 35 in good health. Sequencing was carried out using blood T cells: a sorted CD56 or NKG2C T cell subset, CD4+ or CD8+ T cells, or bulk PBMC T cells (not recorded which). The chain employs TRBV20-1 and TRBJ1-4. CDR3 region: CSARDVTEISNEKLFF.